What follows are 14 T cell receptor beta chains derived from one specimen sequenced in a study of OX40 agonist ivuxolimab in advanced cancers. Receptors were amplified or captured by the immunoSEQ multiplex PCR assay. As stored in TCRdb, this immuneACCESS dataset retains in-frame rearrangements with V and J assigned. A fraction of the clones does not appear; measured against another copy, unresolved V genes explain less than half of the discrepancy, and the remainder lacks a known reason. In this sample the table shows tens of thousands of clones, 65% to 85% of which occur a single time. Of the sample, approximately 2% is held by the ten largest clones. The input for sequencing was CD4+ or CD8+ T cells sorted from blood, taken in a trial of the OX40 agonist ivuxolimab. These receptors were obtained from an adult with an advanced solid tumor such as melanoma, head and neck, liver or kidney cancer.

CDR3 amino acids: CASSSTGGSSGANVLTF. The CDR3 nucleotides read TGTGCCAGCAGCTCGACAGGGGGGAGCTCTGGGGCCAACGTCCTGACTTTC. The chain is built from TRBV7-3 and TRBJ2-6; TRBD1 matches at 9 bases. In germline, CDR1 is SGHTA, CDR2 FQGTGA. The CDR3 has 17 residues. The J segment lost 0 bases and the V segment lost 4 bases, leaving 4 bases of the junction unmatched.

The V gene is TRBV7-3, the J gene TRBJ2-7; TRBD1 agrees at 7 bases. This CDR3 has 15 residues. Per the germline V gene, CDR1 is SGHTA and CDR2 is FQGTGA. V lost 5 bases and J lost 3; bases outside the gene matches: 10. CDR3 loop: CASSVEPTGIYEQYF. CDR3 DNA sequence: TGTGCCAGCAGCGTAGAACCGACAGGGATCTACGAGCAGTACTTC. The full variable domain, with the rest looked up from reference TRBV7-3 and TRBJ2-7, is GAGVSQTPSNKVTEKGKYVELRCDPISGHTALYWYRQSLGQGPEFLIYFQGTGAADDSGLPNDRFFAVRPEGSVSTLKIQRTERGDSAVYLCASSVEPTGIYEQYFGPGTRLTVT.

This sequence joins TRBV7-9 and TRBJ1-6; D perhaps matches TRBD1 (6 bases). The V gene lost 6 bases and the J gene lost 0 bases, with 9 bases spanning the gap. The germline gives CDR1 SEHNR, CDR2 FQNEAQ (reference sequence). This CDR3 is built from 15 residues. As DNA, the CDR3 is TGTGCCAGCAGATTACAGGGCTCCTATAATTCACCCCTCCACTTT. Translating it yields CASRLQGSYNSPLHF. The full variable domain, its missing parts supplied by reference TRBV7-9 and TRBJ1-6, is DTGVSQNPRHKITKRGQNVTFRCDPISEHNRLYWYRQTLGQGPEFLTYFQNEAQLEKSRLLSDRFSAERPKGSFSTLEIQRTEQGDSAMYLCASRLQGSYNSPLHFGNGTRLTVT.

This clone occurred once. The chain carries TRBV29-1 and TRBJ2-3; D call uncertain. Germline values: CDR1 SQVTM, CDR2 ANQGSEA. The V gene lost 7 bases and the J gene lost 2 bases, with 13 bases spanning the gap. The CDR3 is 13 amino acids. The CDR3 loop reads CSGTLLDTDTQYF. CDR3 in DNA: TGCAGCGGTACCCTCCTCGACACAGATACGCAGTATTTT.

This rearrangement joins TRBV19 to TRBJ2-2, with a weak D call TRBD2 (6 bases). Germline V CDR1 and CDR2: LNHDA, SQIVND (reference sequence). This CDR3 comprises 17 residues. The germline V and J ends were trimmed by 5 bases and 1 base, with 17 bases remaining between them. The CDR3, as DNA: TGTGCCAGTAGTCTTAGCGGCCCGGCCCTGAACACCGGGGAGCTGTTTTTT. Translated, it gives CASSLSGPALNTGELFF.

The chain employs TRBV7-3 and TRBJ2-7; 9 nucleotides align to TRBD2. V trimming: 5 bases; J trimming: 4 bases; junction bases outside the gene matches: 3. Germline CDR1 is SGHTA and CDR2 is FQGTGA. The CDR3 is made up of 13 amino acids. The CDR3 region has the DNA TGTGCCAGCAGCAGACTAGCGGAGTACGAGCAGTACTTC. It translates to CASSRLAEYEQYF.

This chain uses TRBV28 with TRBJ2-7; D could derive from TRBD1 or TRBD2 (5 bases each). Looked up from germline, CDR1 is MDHEN and CDR2 is SYDVKM. V lost 8 bases and J 0 bases, leaving 8 bases between the germline ends. There are 12 residues in the CDR3. The CDR3 region is CASGGSSYEQYV. CDR3 DNA: TGTGCCAGCGGGGGAAGCTCCTACGAGCAGTACGTC.

This chain links TRBV5-1 with TRBJ2-1, with 8 bases fitting TRBD2. V trimming: 1 base; J trimming: 8 bases; junction bases outside the gene matches: 5. Germline assignment: CDR1 SGHRS and CDR2 YFSETQ. CDR3 length: 14 amino acids. Here the CDR3 reads CASSLLGLAYEQFF. The CDR3 nucleotides read TGCGCCAGCAGCTTGCTAGGACTAGCTTATGAGCAGTTCTTC.

This chain links TRBV5-1 with TRBJ2-7, with a possible D match to TRBD2 (5 bases). CDR1 is SGHRS and CDR2 is YFSETQ in the germline V gene. Trimming cost V 0 bases and J 3 bases, with 7 bases left between them. The CDR3 contains 13 residues. This CDR3 is CASSLGRDYEQYF. CDR3 in DNA: TGCGCCAGCAGCTTGGGCCGGGACTACGAGCAGTACTTC.

The chain combines TRBV5-4 with TRBJ1-3; D gene uncertain. This CDR3 is 14 amino acids long. Germline loops: CDR1 SGHNT, CDR2 YYREEE (reference sequence). Trimming left V 0 bases short and J 0 bases short, with 4 bases between. Here the CDR3 DNA reads TGTGCCAGCAGCTTGGAGGGCTCTGGAAACACCATATATTTT. It is translated as CASSLEGSGNTIYF.

The chain is built from TRBV6-1 and TRBJ2-1; 7 bases are a match to TRBD2. The CDR3 is 13 amino acids. Trimming at V came to 11 bases and at J to 5 bases, leaving 9 bases not matched to a gene. CDR1 is MNHNS and CDR2 is SASEGT in the germline V gene. The CDR3 sequence: CAGAPTSDNEQFF. In nucleotides, the CDR3 is TGTGCCGGAGCACCCACTAGCGACAATGAGCAGTTCTTC.

DNA for the CDR3: TGTGCCAGTAGTATAAGAAGGGGAGTGTACGGTGAAGCTTTCTTT. Translating it yields CASSIRRGVYGEAFF. The rearrangement uses TRBV19 and TRBJ1-1; a possible D gene is TRBD1 (5 bases). With 2 bases removed from V and 7 bases from J, the gap between germline ends came to 17 bases. The CDR3 has 15 residues. The germline CDR1 and CDR2 sequences are LNHDA and SQIVND (reference sequence).

The count of this clone is one. The V and J genes are TRBV4-1 and TRBJ2-1; 7 bases fit TRBD2. Losses at the gene ends were 1 base for V and 6 bases for J; bases not matched to a gene: 9. Germline V gene lookup returns CDR1 MGHRA and CDR2 YSYEKL. The CDR3 is 16 amino acids. The CDR3 coding sequence is TGCGCCAGCAGCCAAGGAAGCGGGGTACGAGTCAATGAGCAGTTCTTC. It is translated as CASSQGSGVRVNEQFF.

A few counts support this clone. This rearrangement joins TRBV11-1 to TRBJ2-7; D is perhaps TRBD1 or TRBD2 (7 bases each). The germline V gene encodes CDR1 SGHAT and CDR2 FQDESV (reference sequence). Trimming shortened V by 5 bases and J by 3 bases, and 14 bases separated the two germline ends. The CDR3 sequence is 14 residues long. This CDR3 reads CASSPDREGYEQYF. The DNA for the CDR3 is TGTGCCAGCAGCCCCGACAGGGAGGGCTACGAGCAGTACTTC.